These T cell receptor beta chains were read from a single sample in a study of cytomegalovirus exposure and HLA in healthy donors. Clones were read by immunoSEQ multiplex PCR, and TCRdb kept only the in-frame ones, dropping some. The table includes about 96,000 clones, over 70% detected once. The specimen was PBMCs. All receptors derive from a man aged 50-60 years in good health and CMV-seropositive. Both conserved end residues are trimmed from each CDR3.

j_call: TRBJ1-1; v_call: TRBV15; cdr3_aa: ATSRDGYRGGNTEAF
j_call: TRBJ1-5; v_call: TRBV7-2; cdr3_aa: ASSLDRGSNQPQH
j_call: TRBJ2-3; v_call: TRBV7-7; cdr3_aa: ASSRSYADTQY
j_call: TRBJ2-1; v_call: TRBV7-2; cdr3_aa: ASSLAGGAYNEQF
j_call: TRBJ2-2; v_call: TRBV9; cdr3_aa: ASSTGTGNTGELF
j_call: TRBJ1-4; v_call: TRBV28; cdr3_aa: ASNPGQGLGKLF
j_call: TRBJ2-5; v_call: TRBV2; cdr3_aa: ASWRGGMETQY
j_call: TRBJ2-5; v_call: TRBV7-9; cdr3_aa: ASSLVREETQY
j_call: TRBJ1-1; v_call: TRBV28; cdr3_aa: ASSLGSGNTEAF
j_call: TRBJ2-5; v_call: TRBV4-2; cdr3_aa: ASSQVLLAGDSTLY
j_call: TRBJ2-5; v_call: TRBV9; cdr3_aa: ASSPIGTSVETQY
j_call: TRBJ2-1; v_call: TRBV7-8; cdr3_aa: ASSPRDRVNEQF
j_call: TRBJ1-2; v_call: TRBV7-2; cdr3_aa: ASSLAGLRGYT
j_call: TRBJ2-3; v_call: TRBV18; cdr3_aa: ASSFRLASTDTQY